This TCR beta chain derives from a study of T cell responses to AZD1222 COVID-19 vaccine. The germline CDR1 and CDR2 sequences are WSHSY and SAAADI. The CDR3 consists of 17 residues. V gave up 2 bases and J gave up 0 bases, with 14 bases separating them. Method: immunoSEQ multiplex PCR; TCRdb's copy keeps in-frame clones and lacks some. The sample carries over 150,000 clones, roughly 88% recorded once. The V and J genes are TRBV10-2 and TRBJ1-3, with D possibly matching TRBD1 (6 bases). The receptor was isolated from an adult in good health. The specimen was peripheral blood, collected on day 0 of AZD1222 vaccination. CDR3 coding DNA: TGCGCCAGCAGTGAGAATTCCCGGACAGTCTCTGGAAACACCATATATTTT. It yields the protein CASSENSRTVSGNTIYF.